The 30 T cell receptor beta chains in this list originate from one sample, sequenced in a study of blood T cell repertoires in COVID-19. Profiled with immunoSEQ multiplex PCR; TCRdb holds only in-frame clones, not every one. Found here are over 250,000 clones, 75% to 90% of them singletons; the top ten hold approximately 12%. The specimen was peripheral blood. These TCRs come from an older woman with acute or convalescent COVID-19.

This sequence joins TRBV19 and TRBJ1-5; tentative D call: TRBD1 (6 bases). CDR3 length: 17 residues. V lost 1 base, J lost 3 bases, and 16 bases lay in between. Germline loops: CDR1 LNHDA, CDR2 SQIVND (reference sequence). The CDR3 loop reads CASSIVKPGHYNQPQHF. CDR3 DNA sequence: TGTGCCAGTAGTATAGTCAAACCGGGACACTACAATCAGCCCCAGCATTTT. Combining the CDR3 with reference TRBV19 and TRBJ1-5 gives the whole variable domain DGGITQSPKYLFRKEGQNVTLSCEQNLNHDAMYWYRQDPGQGLRLIYYSQIVNDFQKGDIAEGYSVSREKKESFPLTVTSAQKNPTAFYLCASSIVKPGHYNQPQHFGDGTRLSIL.

V is TRBV11-2 and J is TRBJ1-1; D is unclear. Trimming cost V 9 bases and J 0 bases, with 5 bases left between them. This CDR3 is built from 11 residues. Germline loops: CDR1 SGHAT, CDR2 FQNNGV. The CDR3 coding sequence is TGTGCCAGTAGTTTGAACACTGAAGCTTTCTTT. It translates to CASSLNTEAFF.

This chain joins TRBV7-6 and TRBJ2-1, with 9 bases lining up with TRBD2. With 3 bases clipped from V and 6 bases from J, the junction kept 6 bases outside the gene matches. Germline CDR1 is SGHVS and CDR2 is FNYEAQ. This CDR3 has 15 residues. CDR3: CASSLGGGARNEQFF. The CDR3 region has the DNA TGTGCCAGCAGCTTGGGCGGGGGGGCCCGCAATGAGCAGTTCTTC.

The rearrangement joins TRBV19 to TRBJ1-4, with D perhaps TRBD1 (5 bases). With 0 bases removed from V and 2 bases from J, the gap between germline ends came to 13 bases. The CDR3 extends over 17 amino acids. CDR1 and CDR2 (germline): LNHDA, SQIVND (reference sequence). CDR3 in DNA: TGTGCCAGTAGTATAGATCTTCGGGGGAGGACTAATGAAAAACTGTTTTTT. Its translation is CASSIDLRGRTNEKLFF. The variable domain in full, with the rest retrieved from reference TRBV19 and TRBJ1-4, is DGGITQSPKYLFRKEGQNVTLSCEQNLNHDAMYWYRQDPGQGLRLIYYSQIVNDFQKGDIAEGYSVSREKKESFPLTVTSAQKNPTAFYLCASSIDLRGRTNEKLFFGSGTQLSVL.

This chain connects TRBV28 to TRBJ1-6; no reliable D call. The germline CDR1 and CDR2 sequences are MDHEN and SYDVKM. V was clipped by 11 bases and J by 11 bases, with 22 bases between them. CDR3 length: 14 amino acids. The CDR3 coding sequence is TGTGCCGTAAGGTTTGCCACGAGGAGGGCACCCCTCCACTTT. It encodes CAVRFATRRAPLHF.

This rearrangement joins TRBV5-5 to TRBJ1-1; D not certain. V dropped 0 bases and J dropped 3 bases, with 15 bases sitting between them. Germline CDR1 SGHKS, CDR2 YYEKEE (reference sequence). This CDR3 comprises 16 residues. DNA of the CDR3: TGTGCCAGCAGCTTGGTGCGGTTGACGTGGTACACTGAAGCTTTCTTT. This codes for CASSLVRLTWYTEAFF.

The CDR3 reads CASSEATGAGGYGYTF. The CDR3, as DNA: TGCGCCAGCAGTGAAGCGACAGGGGCGGGCGGCTATGGCTACACCTTC. The genes are TRBV10-2 and TRBJ1-2; 8 positions match TRBD1. Trimming took 3 bases from V and 4 from J; bases not matched to a gene: 10. CDR3 size: 16 residues. CDR1 WSHSY and CDR2 SAAADI come from the germline V gene.

The V and J genes are TRBV19 and TRBJ1-1; TRBD1 is a possible D gene (6 bases). Germline loops: CDR1 LNHDA, CDR2 SQIVND (reference sequence). The V end was cut by 7 bases, the J end by 5 bases, with 11 bases between. CDR3 length: 12 amino acids. CDR3 sequence reads: CASMKQGTEAFF. The CDR3, as DNA: TGTGCCAGTATGAAACAGGGAACTGAAGCTTTCTTT.

CDR3 protein: CASSESGRLHSYNEQFF. In nucleotides, the CDR3 is TGTGCCAGCAGCGAAAGCGGGAGGCTTCACTCCTACAATGAGCAGTTCTTC. The J gene is TRBJ2-1, the V gene TRBV13; 9 positions match TRBD2. Germline V CDR1 and CDR2: PRHDT, FYEKMQ (reference sequence). V lost 5 bases and J lost 0; bases outside the gene matches: 8. The CDR3 consists of 17 residues.

This chain joins TRBV19 and TRBJ2-1, with D perhaps matching TRBD2 (6 bases). The CDR3 extends over 15 amino acids. CDR1 is LNHDA, CDR2 SQIVND, per germline (reference sequence). With 1 base removed from V and 4 bases from J, the gap between germline ends came to 11 bases. CDR3 in amino acids: CASSIGWDLYNEQFF. The CDR3 DNA follows: TGTGCCAGTAGTATAGGGTGGGACTTGTACAATGAGCAGTTCTTC.

J is TRBJ1-1 and V is TRBV12-5; 8 bases map to TRBD1. This CDR3 is built from 14 residues. J was trimmed by 5 bases and V by 5 bases; bases with no gene match: 7. Germline V gene lookup returns CDR1 LGHNT and CDR2 FRNRAP. Here the CDR3 reads CASGIGQGLTEAFF. CDR3 DNA sequence: TGTGCTAGTGGTATCGGACAGGGCTTAACTGAAGCTTTCTTT.

The chain employs TRBV19 and TRBJ1-1; 11 bases agree with TRBD1. The CDR3 totals 19 residues. CDR1 is LNHDA, CDR2 SQIVND, per germline (reference sequence). Trimming took 5 bases from V and 4 from J; bases not matched to a gene: 18. CDR3: CASSPLGLRTGGRGTEAFF. The CDR3, as DNA: TGTGCCAGTAGTCCACTTGGTCTAAGGACAGGGGGCCGGGGCACTGAAGCTTTCTTT. Supplemented by reference TRBV19 and TRBJ1-1, the full variable domain reads DGGITQSPKYLFRKEGQNVTLSCEQNLNHDAMYWYRQDPGQGLRLIYYSQIVNDFQKGDIAEGYSVSREKKESFPLTVTSAQKNPTAFYLCASSPLGLRTGGRGTEAFFGQGTRLTVV.

V gene TRBV9 combines with J gene TRBJ2-2, with 9 bases lining up with TRBD2. This CDR3 is built from 18 residues. Germline values: CDR1 SGDLS, CDR2 YYNGEE. After removal of 0 bases from V and 1 base from J, the junction contained 7 bases not matched to a gene. CDR3 nucleotides: TGTGCCAGCAGCGTAGAATTAGCGGGGGCCCTGAACACCGGGGAGCTGTTTTTT. Its translation is CASSVELAGALNTGELFF. The whole variable domain, filled in from reference TRBV9 and TRBJ2-2, reads DSGVTQTPKHLITATGQRVTLRCSPRSGDLSVYWYQQSLDQGLQFLIQYYNGEERAKGNILERFSAQQFPDLHSELNLSSLELGDSALYFCASSVELAGALNTGELFFGEGSRLTVL.

J is TRBJ2-7 and V is TRBV18; 7 bases fit TRBD1. Looked up from germline, CDR1 is KGHSH and CDR2 is LQKENI. Losses at the gene ends were 3 bases for V and 3 bases for J; bases not matched to a gene: 8. The CDR3 covers 15 residues. CDR3: CASSPGTVSYYEQYF. The CDR3 coding sequence is TGTGCCAGCTCACCCGGGACAGTCTCTTACTACGAGCAGTACTTC.

The chain has TRBV7-2 and TRBJ2-5, with D maybe TRBD1 (6 bases). The length of the CDR3 is 13 residues. The germline gives CDR1 SGHTA, CDR2 FQGNSA. V dropped 2 bases and J dropped 5 bases, with 9 bases sitting between them. The CDR3 coding sequence is TGTGCCAGCAGCTTAAGAAGGGGGGAGACCCAGTACTTC. Its protein is CASSLRRGETQYF.

The gene calls are TRBV27 and TRBJ1-5; weak D call: TRBD1 (6 bases). Trimming took off 5 bases at V and 6 bases at J, with 20 bases between the two ends. This CDR3 has 16 residues. Germline-derived CDR1 and CDR2 are MNHEY and SMNVEV (reference sequence). This chain's CDR3 is CASSALTGTGSQPQHF. The CDR3 DNA reads as TGTGCCAGCAGTGCACTTACAGGGACGGGAAGTCAGCCCCAGCATTTT.

V usage is TRBV4-3 and J usage is TRBJ1-2, with TRBD1 matching 7 bases. Germline CDR1 is LGHNA and CDR2 is YSLEER. The J segment lost 2 bases and the V segment lost 0 bases, leaving 3 bases of the junction unmatched. There are 15 residues in the CDR3. CDR3 protein: CASSQDSGGNYGYTF. The CDR3 DNA follows: TGCGCCAGCAGCCAAGATTCAGGGGGAAACTATGGCTACACCTTC.

This chain links TRBV28 with TRBJ2-1; 8 nucleotides agree with TRBD2. Germline CDR1 and CDR2: MDHEN and SYDVKM. The CDR3 sequence is 14 residues long. V trimming: 8 bases; J trimming: 3 bases; junction bases outside the gene matches: 6. The CDR3 nucleotides are TGTGCCAGCGTTCTAGCGGGCAGCTACAATGAGCAGTTCTTC. As protein: CASVLAGSYNEQFF.

V and J are TRBV29-1 and TRBJ2-7, with 11 bases lining up with TRBD1. This CDR3 has 14 amino acids. The germline gives CDR1 SQVTM, CDR2 ANQGSEA. V trimming: 6 bases; J trimming: 3 bases; junction bases outside the gene matches: 7. CDR3 protein: CSVAGTGGDYEQYF. The CDR3 bases are TGCAGCGTGGCCGGGACAGGGGGGGACTACGAGCAGTACTTC.

The chain carries TRBV12-3 or TRBV12-4 and TRBJ1-1, with D unresolved. The CDR3 is 13 residues long. Trimming cost V 5 bases and J 10 bases, with 17 bases left between them. The CDR3 reads CASSPSGTLSAFF. In nucleotides, the CDR3 is TGTGCCAGCAGTCCCTCAGGCACTTTGTCAGCTTTCTTT.

This clone has a single count. The rearrangement joins TRBV6-5 to TRBJ1-5, with 12 nucleotides matching TRBD1. J lost 7 bases, V lost 6 bases, and 7 bases had no gene match. Germline V CDR1 and CDR2: MNHEY, SVGAGI. The length of the CDR3 is 15 residues. In DNA form, the CDR3 reads TGTGCCAGCAGAACCGGGACAGGGGGCGGGCAGCCCCAGCATTTT. Its protein is CASRTGTGGGQPQHF.

This clone was seen only a few times. This chain joins TRBV9 and TRBJ1-2; unclear D gene. Between the trimmed V and J ends, which lost 7 bases and 8 bases, there was a span of 18 bases. CDR3 length: 13 residues. Germline V gives CDR1 SGDLS, CDR2 YYNGEE. CDR3 residues: CASRDGIAGGYTF. The DNA of the CDR3 is TGTGCCAGCCGCGACGGAATAGCGGGCGGCTACACCTTC.

The rearrangement links TRBV6-6 to TRBJ1-2; D is uncertain. The CDR3 is made up of 12 amino acids. V dropped 2 bases and J dropped 7 bases, with 8 bases sitting between them. In germline, CDR1 is MNHNY, CDR2 SVGAGI (reference sequence). CDR3 in amino acids: CASSYPSPGYTF. The CDR3 DNA is TGTGCCAGCAGTTACCCCTCCCCTGGCTACACCTTC.

The V gene is TRBV7-2, the J gene TRBJ2-5, with D unclear. CDR3 length equals 13 residues. Germline V gives CDR1 SGHTA, CDR2 FQGNSA. Trimming took off 1 base at V and 3 bases at J, with 6 bases between the two ends. The CDR3 here is CASSLVREETQYF. CDR3 sequence (DNA): TGTGCCAGCAGCTTAGTAAGAGAAGAGACCCAGTACTTC.

The chain is built from TRBV3-1 (or the pseudogene TRBV3-2) and TRBJ1-1; 9 bases agree with TRBD1. Unmatched junction bases numbered 14, after V lost 5 bases and J lost 10 bases. The CDR3 runs to 15 residues. The germline V gene encodes CDR1 LGHDT and CDR2 YNNKEL (reference sequence). The CDR3 bases are TGTGCCAGCAGCGAAACAGGGGGCGCCCCCGTGGGAGCTTTCTTT. Translated: CASSETGGAPVGAFF.

The V gene is TRBV12-2, the J gene TRBJ2-5; the D call in the table, TRBD2, was not verified against the DNA. TRBV12-2 is a listed pseudogene. CDR3 length equals 17 residues. The CDR3 loop is CASRPGTSGGAGETQYF. The CDR3 coding sequence is TGTGCAAGTCGCCCCGGGACTAGCGGGGGGGCCGGGGAGACCCAGTACTTC.

The rearrangement uses TRBV18 and TRBJ2-2; D may be TRBD1 (6 bases). CDR3 size: 16 residues. Trimming shortened V by 0 bases and J by 1 base, and 9 bases separated the two germline ends. From germline, CDR1 is KGHSH and CDR2 LQKENI. The chain's CDR3 is CASSPPTGRNTGELFF. The CDR3 nucleotides read TGTGCCAGCTCACCACCAACAGGGAGGAACACCGGGGAGCTGTTTTTT.

The chain recombines TRBV7-2 with TRBJ2-6, with D maybe TRBD1 (6 bases). The V gene's germline CDR1 is SGHTA and CDR2 FQGNSA. The CDR3 runs 16 residues. The ends were cut back, 5 bases at V and 2 bases at J, with 13 bases in the middle. DNA for the CDR3: TGTGCCAGCAGCGGGACATCTGTAACTGGGGCCAACGTCCTGACTTTC. Translated, it gives CASSGTSVTGANVLTF.

The J gene is TRBJ2-7, the V gene TRBV11-2; D is unclear. The CDR3 consists of 14 residues. Trimming removed 0 bases at V and 3 bases at J, with 9 bases between. The V gene's germline CDR1 is SGHAT and CDR2 FQNNGV. CDR3 nucleotides: TGTGCCAGCAGCTTAGATAACAGCTTCTACGAGCAGTACTTC. It yields the protein CASSLDNSFYEQYF.

The rearrangement links TRBV28 to TRBJ1-2; D is unresolved. The CDR3 extends over 12 amino acids. The V gene lost 1 base and the J gene lost 9 bases, with 9 bases spanning the gap. Looked up from germline, CDR1 is MDHEN and CDR2 is SYDVKM. CDR3 in DNA: TGTGCCAGCAGTTTATATGCGGAAAGCTACACCTTC. It codes for CASSLYAESYTF.